Listed below are T cell receptor beta chains from one sample, sequenced in a study of T cell changes during pregnancy in multiple sclerosis. Assay used: immunoSEQ multiplex PCR; TCRdb lists only in-frame clones, some missing. The sample consists of fewer than 70,000 clones, 90% to 95% of them appearing once. The sequencing here drew on CD8+ T cells from peripheral blood mononuclear cells, taken in the third trimester of pregnancy. The source of these receptors is a female donor with multiple sclerosis, enrolled in a pregnancy study. CDR3s include the opening cysteine and the closing phenylalanine or tryptophan. Fields, in order: V gene, J gene, clone size, D gene, CDR3 protein, CDR3 DNA. The D gene is left open where the match is weak. Some rows mark clone size as missing; the rest say once, few, many or name a class of expanded clone.

TRBV28,TRBJ1-1,once,-,CASSLIQVPEAFF,TGTGCCAGCAGTTTAATTCAGGTACCTGAAGCTTTCTTT
TRBV28,TRBJ2-7,once,TRBD2,CASSLLAGRGGEQYF,TGTGCCAGCAGTTTGTTGGCGGGGAGGGGTGGGGAGCAGTACTTC
TRBV7-9,TRBJ2-2,-,TRBD2,CASSLATAGGVTGELFF,TGTGCCAGCAGCTTAGCGACGGCGGGAGGGGTTACCGGGGAGCTGTTTTTT
TRBV5-1,TRBJ1-1,-,-,CASSLGQGRTEAFF,TGCGCCAGCAGCTTGGGGCAGGGGCGGACTGAAGCTTTCTTT
TRBV11-3,TRBJ2-1,-,-,CASSLSGLSYNEQFF,TGTGCCAGCAGCTTAAGCGGGCTCTCCTACAATGAGCAGTTCTTC
TRBV9,TRBJ2-7,-,TRBD2,CASGGSNEQYF,TGTGCCAGCGGCGGGAGCAACGAGCAGTACTTC
TRBV27,TRBJ2-3,-,-,CASNQLGAVDTQYF,TGTGCCAGCAATCAACTGGGGGCGGTAGATACGCAGTATTTT
TRBV7-9,TRBJ2-2,-,-,CASTPPVSSSEGTGELFF,TGTGCCAGCACCCCCCCTGTCTCATCGAGTGAGGGCACCGGGGAGCTGTTTTTT
TRBV27,TRBJ2-4,-,TRBD2,CASRGDGNWRENIQYF,TGTGCCAGCAGGGGTGATGGCAATTGGCGGGAGAACATTCAGTACTTC
TRBV6-6,TRBJ2-5,-,-,CASNWKVGETQYF,TGTGCCAGCAACTGGAAGGTCGGGGAGACCCAGTACTTC
TRBV5-6,TRBJ1-2,-,-,CASSFWWQGLIYGYTF,TGTGCCAGCAGCTTCTGGTGGCAGGGGTTGATCTATGGCTACACCTTC
TRBV19,TRBJ2-3,-,-,CASTSEVTDTQYF,TGTGCCAGTACATCAGAGGTCACAGATACGCAGTATTTT
TRBV9,TRBJ2-7,-,-,CASSVAPETYYEQYF,TGTGCCAGCAGCGTAGCTCCGGAGACTTACTACGAGCAGTACTTC
TRBV9,TRBJ2-1,-,TRBD2,CASSSILSGGYNEQFF,TGTGCCAGCAGCTCCATCCTGTCGGGGGGCTACAATGAGCAGTTCTTC
TRBV11-2,TRBJ1-1,-,-,CASSFTGTEAFF,TGTGCCAGCAGCTTTACAGGGACTGAAGCTTTCTTT
TRBV5-6,TRBJ2-3,once,-,CASISPASPDTQYF,TGTGCCAGCATTAGCCCCGCTAGTCCAGATACGCAGTATTTT
TRBV4-1,TRBJ2-1,-,TRBD2,CASSHRLAGYNEQFF,TGCGCCAGCAGCCACAGACTAGCGGGGTACAATGAGCAGTTCTTC
TRBV7-9,TRBJ1-1,-,-,CASSPTEAFF,TGTGCCAGCAGCCCTACGGAAGCTTTCTTT
TRBV29-1,TRBJ2-3,-,-,CSVEGTDRDTQYF,TGCAGCGTTGAAGGGACTGACCGGGATACGCAGTATTTT
TRBV4-2,TRBJ2-7,-,-,CASSQGFLPRNSSSYEQYF,TGTGCCAGCAGCCAAGGATTTCTCCCACGAAACTCAAGCTCCTACGAGCAGTACTTC
TRBV7-9,TRBJ2-1,-,-,CASSLGENEQFF,TGTGCCAGCAGCTTAGGAGAGAATGAGCAGTTCTTC
TRBV4-1,TRBJ2-2,-,TRBD2,CASSHPRGGASNTGELFF,TGCGCCAGCAGCCATCCGCGGGGGGGGGCCTCGAACACCGGGGAGCTGTTTTTT
TRBV27,TRBJ1-1,-,-,CASSLPGGEEDTEAFF,TGTGCCAGCAGTTTACCGGGGGGCGAAGAGGACACTGAAGCTTTCTTT
TRBV25-1,TRBJ1-2,-,TRBD1,CASSITGTVYGYTF,TGTGCCAGCAGTATAACAGGGACAGTCTATGGCTACACCTTC
TRBV9,TRBJ2-1,once,TRBD1,CASSGGQGRAGEQFF,TGTGCCAGCAGCGGGGGACAGGGGCGTGCAGGAGAGCAGTTCTTC
TRBV4-1,TRBJ1-5,few,-,CASSQLRRNQPQHF,TGCGCCAGCAGCCAATTGAGGCGCAATCAGCCCCAGCATTTT
TRBV27,TRBJ1-2,-,TRBD1,CASSETGGADYGYTF,TGTGCCAGCAGTGAGACAGGGGGCGCGGACTATGGCTACACCTTC
TRBV7-3,TRBJ2-1,-,TRBD2,CASSLGLAGGLYNEQFF,TGTGCCAGCAGCTTGGGACTAGCGGGAGGTCTTTACAATGAGCAGTTCTTC
TRBV6-1,TRBJ1-1,-,-,CASSQSNTEAFF,TGTGCCAGCAGTCAGTCGAACACTGAAGCTTTCTTT
TRBV28,TRBJ1-5,-,-,CASSFLQGFNQPQHF,TGTGCCAGCAGTTTCTTACAGGGCTTCAATCAGCCCCAGCATTTT
TRBV15,TRBJ2-1,-,TRBD1,CATSREGQMFYNEQFF,TGTGCCACCAGCAGAGAGGGACAGATGTTCTACAATGAGCAGTTCTTC
TRBV2,TRBJ2-3,-,-,CASSRTPWVEYF,TGTGCCAGCAGTCGGACACCGTGGGTTGAGTATTTT
TRBV6-5,TRBJ1-5,-,-,CASSPNFSNQPQHF,TGTGCCAGCAGTCCCAACTTTAGCAATCAGCCCCAGCATTTT
TRBV27,TRBJ2-7,-,-,CASSYSQDRGLFEQYF,TGTGCCAGCAGTTACTCCCAGGACAGAGGACTTTTCGAGCAGTACTTC
TRBV5-4,TRBJ2-7,few,TRBD1,CASSPVGQGPTEQYF,TGTGCCAGCAGCCCGGTAGGACAGGGCCCGACCGAGCAGTACTTC
TRBV28,TRBJ2-5,-,TRBD2,CASSSQRGQETQYF,TGTGCCAGCAGTAGCCAGCGGGGACAAGAGACCCAGTACTTC
TRBV6-5,TRBJ2-1,-,-,CASSCLTRLGYNEQFF,TGTGCCAGCAGTTGTCTAACTAGGTTGGGGTACAATGAGCAGTTCTTC
TRBV19,TRBJ2-7,-,TRBD2,CASSGLAGGYEQYF,TGTGCCAGTAGTGGACTAGCGGGAGGGTACGAGCAGTACTTC
TRBV4-1,TRBJ1-2,-,-,CASSPHSPEYVDRTF,TGCGCCAGCAGCCCACATTCTCCGGAGTATGTGGATCGGACCTTC
TRBV29-1,TRBJ1-3,-,-,CSVEDPGSSGNTIYF,TGCAGCGTTGAAGATCCGGGGAGCTCTGGAAACACCATATATTTT
TRBV7-2,TRBJ2-7,-,TRBD2,CASSLGGRGNYEQYF,TGTGCCAGCAGCTTAGGGGGGAGGGGCAACTACGAGCAGTACTTC
TRBV9,TRBJ2-3,-,TRBD2,CASSAGTSGISSTDTQYF,TGTGCCAGCAGCGCCGGGACTAGCGGGATCTCTAGCACAGATACGCAGTATTTT
TRBV5-6,TRBJ1-1,-,-,CASALGGVNTEAFF,TGTGCCAGCGCCTTGGGGGGAGTGAACACTGAAGCTTTCTTT
TRBV27,TRBJ2-2,-,-,CASSLYTGMTGELFF,TGTGCCAGCAGTCTCTATACAGGGATGACCGGGGAGCTGTTTTTT
TRBV7-9,TRBJ2-1,-,TRBD2,CASSFPLAGGDNEQFF,TGTGCCAGCAGCTTCCCTCTAGCGGGAGGGGACAATGAGCAGTTCTTC
TRBV7-9,TRBJ2-3,-,-,CASSSSSGSTDTQYF,TGTGCCAGCAGCTCCTCGAGCGGGAGCACAGATACGCAGTATTTT
TRBV20-1,TRBJ2-1,-,TRBD1,CSARQGNEQFF,TGCAGTGCCAGACAGGGCAATGAGCAGTTCTTC
TRBV11-2,TRBJ1-3,-,-,CASSPLGAGNTIYF,TGTGCCAGCAGCCCTCTCGGGGCTGGAAACACCATATATTTT
TRBV6-1,TRBJ2-5,-,TRBD1,CASSAGTGGPETQYF,TGTGCCAGCAGTGCCGGGACAGGCGGGCCAGAGACCCAGTACTTC
TRBV20-1,TRBJ2-1,-,TRBD2,CSGTNNEQFF,TGCAGCGGGACTAACAATGAGCAGTTCTTC
TRBV7-2,TRBJ2-2,-,-,CASSFWRANTGELFF,TGTGCCAGCAGCTTCTGGCGGGCGAACACCGGGGAGCTGTTTTTT
TRBV13,TRBJ1-2,-,-,CASSGTETNYGYTF,TGTGCCAGCAGCGGAACAGAAACTAACTATGGCTACACCTTC
TRBV13,TRBJ2-5,-,-,CASSLGTEETQYF,TGTGCCAGCAGCTTGGGCACAGAAGAGACCCAGTACTTC
TRBV6-5,TRBJ2-5,-,-,CASSPRSETQYF,TGTGCCAGCAGTCCACGGTCAGAGACCCAGTACTTC
TRBV19,TRBJ2-7,-,-,CASSIFGSGYEQYF,TGTGCCAGTAGTATCTTCGGGAGCGGGTACGAGCAGTACTTC